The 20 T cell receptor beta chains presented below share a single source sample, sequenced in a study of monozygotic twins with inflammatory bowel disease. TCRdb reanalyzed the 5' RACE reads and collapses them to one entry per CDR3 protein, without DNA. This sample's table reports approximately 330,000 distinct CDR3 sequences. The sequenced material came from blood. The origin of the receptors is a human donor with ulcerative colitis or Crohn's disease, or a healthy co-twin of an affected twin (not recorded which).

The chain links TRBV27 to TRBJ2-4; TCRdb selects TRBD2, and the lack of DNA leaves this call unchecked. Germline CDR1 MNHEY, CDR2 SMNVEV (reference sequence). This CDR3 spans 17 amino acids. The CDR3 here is CASSLHGGTLAKNIQYF.

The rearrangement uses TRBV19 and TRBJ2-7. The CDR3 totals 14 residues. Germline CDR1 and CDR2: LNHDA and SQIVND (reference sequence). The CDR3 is CASSRTSSSYEQYF.

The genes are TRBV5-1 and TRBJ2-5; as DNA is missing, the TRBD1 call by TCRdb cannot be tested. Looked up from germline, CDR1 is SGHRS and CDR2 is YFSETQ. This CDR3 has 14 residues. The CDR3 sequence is CASSPGQLKETQNF.

The CDR3 sequence: CSAERGKGQPQHF. The V call is TRBV20-1, the J call TRBJ1-5; TCRdb lists TRBD1, though no DNA is available to test this call. The germline gives CDR1 DFQATT, CDR2 SNEGSKA (reference sequence). CDR3 length: 13 residues.

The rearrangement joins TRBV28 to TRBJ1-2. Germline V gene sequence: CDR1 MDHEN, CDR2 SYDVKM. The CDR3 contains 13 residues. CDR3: CASRRTANYGYTF.

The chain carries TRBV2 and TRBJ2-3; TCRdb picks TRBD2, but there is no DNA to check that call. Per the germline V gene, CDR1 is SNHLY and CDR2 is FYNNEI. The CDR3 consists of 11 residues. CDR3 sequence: CASRGLDTQYF.

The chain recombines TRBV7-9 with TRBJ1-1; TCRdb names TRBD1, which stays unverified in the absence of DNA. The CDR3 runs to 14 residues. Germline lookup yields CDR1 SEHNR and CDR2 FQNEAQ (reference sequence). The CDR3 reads CASSSGLRNTEAFF.

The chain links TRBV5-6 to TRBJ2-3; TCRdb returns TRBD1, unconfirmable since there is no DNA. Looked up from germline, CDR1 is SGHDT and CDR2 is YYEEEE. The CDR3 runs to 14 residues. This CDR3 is CASSFQGEGDTQYF.

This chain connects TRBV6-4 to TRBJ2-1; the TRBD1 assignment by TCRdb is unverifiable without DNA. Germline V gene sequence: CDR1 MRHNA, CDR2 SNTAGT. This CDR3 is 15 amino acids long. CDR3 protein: CASSVRAGLYNEQFF.

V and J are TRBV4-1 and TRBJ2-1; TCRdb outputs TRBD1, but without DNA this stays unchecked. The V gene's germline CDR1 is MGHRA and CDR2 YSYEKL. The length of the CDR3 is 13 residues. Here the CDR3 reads CASSQDRRDEQFF.

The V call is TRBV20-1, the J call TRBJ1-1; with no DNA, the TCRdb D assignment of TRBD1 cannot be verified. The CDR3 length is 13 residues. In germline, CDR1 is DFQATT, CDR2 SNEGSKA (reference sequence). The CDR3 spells CSARQDRGLQAFF.

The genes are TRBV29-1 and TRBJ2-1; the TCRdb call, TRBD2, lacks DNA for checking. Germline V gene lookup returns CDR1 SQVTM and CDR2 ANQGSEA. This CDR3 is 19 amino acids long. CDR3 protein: CSVHTGTSGFRWVVDEQFF.

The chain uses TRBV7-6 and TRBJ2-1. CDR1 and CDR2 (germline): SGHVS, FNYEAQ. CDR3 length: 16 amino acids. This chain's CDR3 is CASSFGYASKYNEQFF.

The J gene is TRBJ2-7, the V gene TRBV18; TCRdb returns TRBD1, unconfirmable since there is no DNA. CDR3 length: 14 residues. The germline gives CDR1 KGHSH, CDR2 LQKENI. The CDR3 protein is CASSLRDRGGEQYF. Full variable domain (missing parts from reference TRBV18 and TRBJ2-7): NAGVMQNPRHLVRRRGQEARLRCSPMKGHSHVYWYRQLPEEGLKFMVYLQKENIIDESGMPKERFSAEFPKEGPSILRIQQVVRGDSAAYFCASSLRDRGGEQYFGPGTRLTVT.

CDR3 protein: CASATSVANTGELFF. The V and J genes are TRBV5-1 and TRBJ2-2; the D call of TRBD2 rests on TCRdb alone, since no DNA is present to check it. CDR1 is SGHRS, CDR2 YFSETQ, per germline. The length of the CDR3 is 15 residues.

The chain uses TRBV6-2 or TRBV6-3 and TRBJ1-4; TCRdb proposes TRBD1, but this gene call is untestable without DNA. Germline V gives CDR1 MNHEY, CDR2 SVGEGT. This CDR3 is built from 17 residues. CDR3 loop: CASSYKIGTASEKKLFF.

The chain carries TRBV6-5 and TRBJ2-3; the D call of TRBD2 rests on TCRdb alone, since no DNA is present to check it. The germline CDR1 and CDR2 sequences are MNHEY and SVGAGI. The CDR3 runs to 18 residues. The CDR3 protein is CASSYHDLAGEGTDTQYF.

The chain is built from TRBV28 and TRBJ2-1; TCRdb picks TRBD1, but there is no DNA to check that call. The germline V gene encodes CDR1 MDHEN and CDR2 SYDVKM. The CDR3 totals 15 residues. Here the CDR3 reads CASSPGKAGVNEQFF.

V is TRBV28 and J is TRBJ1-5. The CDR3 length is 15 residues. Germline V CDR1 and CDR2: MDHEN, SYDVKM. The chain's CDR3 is CASSSSGFYNQPQHF.

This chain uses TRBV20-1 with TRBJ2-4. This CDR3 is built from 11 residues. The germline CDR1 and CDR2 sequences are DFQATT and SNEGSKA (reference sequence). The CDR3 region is CSALSKNIQYF.